This entry lists 25 T cell receptor beta chains sequenced from one sample in a study of shared clonotypes between healthy human individuals. The assay was immunoSEQ multiplex PCR, and TCRdb's table has in-frame clones only and misses some. Of about 2.1 million clones listed, 85% to 95% are singletons. Cells designated naive CD8 were CD45RO-negative and were positively selected for CCR7, with terminally differentiated effector memory CD45RA+ cells excluded. Source material: naive CD8+ T cells from PBMCs. The receptors here all came from a man aged 18 to 30 in good health. Some clones in this sample may be carry-over from other donors' samples.

The chain carries TRBV7-9 and TRBJ1-5; TRBD1 is a possible D gene (6 bases). This CDR3 has 15 residues. V gave up 1 base and J gave up 3 bases, with 10 bases separating them. Germline V CDR1 and CDR2: SEHNR, FQNEAQ (reference sequence). CDR3 loop: CASSLDRVDNQPQHF. Written as DNA, the CDR3 is TGTGCCAGCAGCTTAGACAGGGTTGACAATCAGCCCCAGCATTTT.

This clone appeared a single time. The chain has TRBV15 and TRBJ1-1, with a weak D call TRBD1 (5 bases). Germline V gives CDR1 LNHNV, CDR2 YYDKDF (reference sequence). The V end lost 3 bases, the J end lost 4 bases, and 12 bases lay between the germline ends. This CDR3 has 14 residues. CDR3 in amino acids: CATSSYDSATEAFF. CDR3 DNA sequence: TGTGCCACCAGCAGCTACGACAGCGCCACTGAAGCTTTCTTT.

V usage is TRBV28 and J usage is TRBJ2-7, with unresolved D. The CDR3 extends over 13 amino acids. The germline CDR1 and CDR2 sequences are MDHEN and SYDVKM. V lost 4 bases and J lost 3, with 10 bases in between. CDR3 DNA sequence: TGTGCCAGCAGTTATTCTGGGGACTACGAGCAGTACTTC. Residues: CASSYSGDYEQYF.

This clone was counted only a few times. The chain joins TRBV7-8 to TRBJ1-5; D unclear. Germline V gene sequence: CDR1 SGHVS, CDR2 FQNEAQ. The ends were cut back, 5 bases at V and 3 bases at J, with 8 bases in the middle. The CDR3 spans 13 residues. CDR3: CASSPHPNQPQHF. CDR3 coding DNA: TGTGCCAGCAGCCCCCATCCCAATCAGCCCCAGCATTTT.

The chain is built from TRBV7-9 and TRBJ2-6; D is unresolved. From germline, CDR1 is SEHNR and CDR2 FQNEAQ (reference sequence). This CDR3 has 14 amino acids. The V and J ends lost 0 bases and 0 bases respectively, with 0 bases between them. Written as DNA, the CDR3 is TGTGCCAGCAGCTTAGCCTCTGGGGCCAACGTCCTGACTTTC. Translation gives CASSLASGANVLTF.

This clone appeared a single time. The genes are TRBV4-3 and TRBJ2-7; the match to TRBD2 covers 8 bases. CDR3 size: 16 residues. Germline assignment: CDR1 LGHNA and CDR2 YSLEER. The trim removed 0 bases at V and 7 bases at J, leaving 11 bases unmatched. The CDR3 here is CASSQDLLAVLTEQYF. In DNA, the CDR3 is TGCGCCAGCAGCCAAGATCTACTAGCGGTTCTTACGGAGCAGTACTTC.

The rearrangement links TRBV10-3 to TRBJ2-5, with 14 bases lining up with TRBD2. The CDR3 runs 16 residues. The V segment lost 3 bases and the J segment 5 bases; nucleotides outside the gene matches: 5. The germline gives CDR1 ENHRY, CDR2 SYGVKD. The DNA for the CDR3 is TGTGCCATCAGTGACACGACTAGCGGGAGGGTGGAGACCCAGTACTTC. The encoded protein is CAISDTTSGRVETQYF.

CDR3 sequence: CASSPLQGNTEAFF. The CDR3 DNA is TGTGCCAGCAGTCCACTTCAGGGAAACACTGAAGCTTTCTTT. The chain uses TRBV27 and TRBJ1-1, with D maybe TRBD1 (5 bases). There are 14 residues in the CDR3. Germline V gives CDR1 MNHEY, CDR2 SMNVEV (reference sequence). V lost 5 bases and J lost 2, with 12 bases in between.

This clone has only one observation. This rearrangement joins TRBV19 to TRBJ2-7; no definite D call. The CDR3 loop spans 14 amino acids. CDR1 and CDR2 (germline): LNHDA, SQIVND (reference sequence). V lost 1 base and J lost 3, with 10 bases in between. The CDR3 loop is CASSIGPSVYEQYF. As DNA, the CDR3 is TGTGCCAGTAGTATAGGGCCCTCGGTCTACGAGCAGTACTTC.

Details on this clone: The identical CDR3 is also encoded by other nucleotide sequences in the sample. The J gene is TRBJ1-5, the V gene TRBV6-1; D uncertain. CDR1 and CDR2 from the germline V gene are MNHNS and SASEGT. V lost 2 bases and J lost 4, with 9 bases in between. The CDR3 totals 14 residues. CDR3 sequence: CASSEIGRNQPQHF. CDR3 bases: TGTGCCAGCAGTGAAATCGGGAGAAATCAGCCCCAGCATTTT.

The rearrangement joins TRBV5-6 to TRBJ2-1; possible D gene TRBD2, 5 bases. The CDR3 spans 15 residues. The ends were cut back, 4 bases at V and 0 bases at J, with 11 bases in the middle. Germline V gene sequence: CDR1 SGHDT, CDR2 YYEEEE. CDR3 region: CASSPLEVSYNEQFF. CDR3 DNA sequence: TGTGCCAGCAGCCCCCTGGAGGTCTCCTACAATGAGCAGTTCTTC.

V is TRBV4-2 and J is TRBJ2-1; perhaps TRBD2 as D (5 bases). There are 12 residues in the CDR3. Trimming took off 1 base at V and 10 bases at J, with 8 bases between the two ends. Germline lookup yields CDR1 LGHNA and CDR2 YNFKEQ. CDR3 loop: CASSQGSGEQFF. In DNA, the CDR3 is TGTGCCAGCAGCCAAGGGTCGGGGGAGCAGTTCTTC.

In the case of this clone: Other DNA sequences in the same sample also yield this CDR3. The CDR3 bases are TGTGCCAGCAGTTTACTCGGACCCACAGATACGCAGTATTTT. Residues: CASSLLGPTDTQYF. The chain is built from TRBV28 and TRBJ2-3; no reliable D call. CDR1 and CDR2 (germline): MDHEN, SYDVKM. The V gene lost 2 bases and the J gene lost 2 bases, with 8 bases spanning the gap. The CDR3 is 14 residues long.

A remark on this clone: Other DNA sequences within the sample encode an identical CDR3. This chain uses TRBV9 with TRBJ2-7, with 7 bases aligning to TRBD1. The CDR3 has 15 amino acids. The V gene end was trimmed by 1 base and the J gene end by 4 bases; junction bases not matched to a gene: 8. Germline CDR1 and CDR2: SGDLS and YYNGEE. The CDR3 spells CASSVTGDRAYEQYF. DNA of the CDR3: TGTGCCAGCAGCGTAACTGGAGACAGGGCGTACGAGCAGTACTTC. The whole variable domain, remainder taken from reference TRBV9 and TRBJ2-7, is DSGVTQTPKHLITATGQRVTLRCSPRSGDLSVYWYQQSLDQGLQFLIQYYNGEERAKGNILERFSAQQFPDLHSELNLSSLELGDSALYFCASSVTGDRAYEQYFGPGTRLTVT.

V is TRBV7-6 and J is TRBJ2-7, with D unresolved. V lost 3 bases to trimming and J lost 4 bases, with 7 bases between them. The CDR3 is 12 residues long. The germline gives CDR1 SGHVS, CDR2 FNYEAQ. The CDR3 region is CASSFAGYEQYF. Written as DNA, the CDR3 is TGTGCCAGCAGCTTCGCCGGTTACGAGCAGTACTTC.

The chain joins TRBV2 to TRBJ1-2, with a weak D call TRBD1 (6 bases). Per the germline V gene, CDR1 is SNHLY and CDR2 is FYNNEI. The CDR3 runs 16 residues. Trimming took off 3 bases at V and 3 bases at J, with 17 bases between the two ends. CDR3 sequence reads: CASSEGAGLSDYGYTF. CDR3 DNA: TGTGCCAGCAGTGAGGGGGCAGGCCTATCCGACTATGGCTACACCTTC.

J is TRBJ1-5 and V is TRBV7-8; D perhaps matches TRBD1 (6 bases). The ends were cut back, 4 bases at V and 7 bases at J, with 8 bases in the middle. The CDR3 runs to 12 residues. Germline CDR1 is SGHVS and CDR2 is FQNEAQ. Written as DNA, the CDR3 is TGTGCCAGCAGCTACAGGGTCCAGCCCCAGCATTTT. Translating gives CASSYRVQPQHF.

The V call is TRBV28, the J call TRBJ2-7; 10 bases align to TRBD1. The CDR3 has 14 amino acids. Germline CDR1 and CDR2: MDHEN and SYDVKM. V shed 3 bases and J 4 bases; nucleotides not matched to a gene: 3. The CDR3 nucleotides are TGTGCCAGCAGTTTCGGGACAGGGGATTACGAGCAGTACTTC. Its protein is CASSFGTGDYEQYF.

About this clone itself: Other DNA sequences from this sample encode an identical CDR3 as well. The genes are TRBV9 and TRBJ2-7; D gene unclear. V was pared by 0 bases and J by 5 bases, with 9 bases between. CDR3 length: 13 residues. Germline V CDR1 and CDR2: SGDLS, YYNGEE. The CDR3 bases are TGTGCCAGCAGCGTAGCGGGTGCCCACGAGCAGTACTTC. Its translation: CASSVAGAHEQYF.

The chain carries TRBV4-1 and TRBJ2-1; 15 positions match TRBD2. This CDR3 has 18 residues. V trimming: 0 bases; J trimming: 10 bases; junction bases outside the gene matches: 10. Germline values: CDR1 MGHRA, CDR2 YSYEKL. CDR3 region: CASSQEPRTSGRAQEQFF. The DNA of the CDR3 is TGCGCCAGCAGCCAAGAGCCCAGGACTAGCGGGAGGGCACAGGAGCAGTTCTTC.

The CDR3 DNA follows: TGCGCCAGCAGCCCGTTGGACAGTTACTCAACTAATGAAAAACTGTTTTTT. Residues: CASSPLDSYSTNEKLFF. The rearrangement uses TRBV4-3 and TRBJ1-4, with D perhaps TRBD1 (6 bases). Per germline, CDR1 LGHNA and CDR2 YSLEER. V gave up 4 bases and J gave up 0 bases, with 15 bases separating them. There are 17 residues in the CDR3.

Concerning this clone: Other DNA sequences from this sample encode an identical CDR3 as well. The chain joins TRBV28 to TRBJ2-2; D remains ambiguous. This CDR3 has 14 residues. Between the trimmed V and J ends, which lost 1 base and 2 bases, there was a span of 5 bases. Germline V lookup: CDR1 MDHEN, CDR2 SYDVKM. The CDR3 DNA sequence: TGTGCCAGCAGTTTATCGGGTAACACCGGGGAGCTGTTTTTT. The encoded protein is CASSLSGNTGELFF.

The CDR3 region has the DNA TGTGCCAGCAGTTTATGGCCAGCAGGGAGTTCCGCAGATACGCAGTATTTT. This translates into CASSLWPAGSSADTQYF. This chain links TRBV27 with TRBJ2-3; D may match TRBD1 or TRBD2 (5 bases each). The CDR3 runs to 17 residues. The ends were cut back, 1 base at V and 4 bases at J, with 18 bases in the middle. In germline, CDR1 is MNHEY, CDR2 SMNVEV (reference sequence).

The rearrangement links TRBV28 to TRBJ1-1; D is uncertain. The V gene's germline CDR1 is MDHEN and CDR2 SYDVKM. This CDR3 is built from 15 residues. The V end lost 6 bases, the J end lost 0 bases, and 14 bases lay between the germline ends. As DNA, the CDR3 is TGTGCCAGCAGCCGAAACGGGGAGATGAACACTGAAGCTTTCTTT. Protein product: CASSRNGEMNTEAFF.

The V and J genes are TRBV7-7 and TRBJ2-7; the match to TRBD2 covers 11 bases. This CDR3 is built from 17 residues. Germline V CDR1 and CDR2: SSHAT, FNYEAQ (reference sequence). The J segment lost 5 bases and the V segment lost 8 bases, leaving 17 bases of the junction unmatched. The chain's CDR3 is CASGGTEESGLADEQYF. The CDR3 nucleotides read TGTGCCAGCGGTGGGACAGAAGAATCGGGACTAGCGGACGAGCAGTACTTC. The full variable domain, in which reference TRBV7-7 and TRBJ2-7 provide the parts outside the CDR3, is GAGVSQSPRYKVTKRGQDVTLRCDPISSHATLYWYQQALGQGPEFLTYFNYEAQPDKSGLPSDRFSAERPEGSISTLTIQRTEQRDSAMYRCASGGTEESGLADEQYFGPGTRLTVT.